The 13 T cell receptor beta chains given below trace back to one sample, sequenced in a study of beta chain features in type 1 diabetes. All of the isolated RNA was reverse transcribed, so expressed TCRB transcripts were sequenced. The repertoire was sequenced with immunoSEQ multiplex PCR; TCRdb's copy has only in-frame clones and lacks some. Of approximately 60,000 clones detected, about 47% appear once; the ten largest clones hold approximately 2.5%. These receptors lack a known antigen. The study, taken as a whole, reports: Shorter TCRB CDR3s, moderately but significantly so, were found in Type 1 diabetes patients in all four CD4+ subsets.

Sequencing was done on a sample of Tregs from blood. Source of these receptors: a woman aged 40 to 50 with type 1 diabetes.

The V call is TRBV2, the J call TRBJ2-5; no firm D call. The V end lost 0 bases, the J end lost 5 bases, and 10 bases lay between the germline ends. The CDR3 has 14 residues. Germline CDR1 and CDR2: SNHLY and FYNNEI. The CDR3 loop reads CASSEAPQVETQYF. For the CDR3, the DNA is TGTGCCAGCAGTGAAGCGCCCCAGGTGGAGACCCAGTACTTC.

Concerning this clone itself: The junction shows a germline mismatch at one end, possibly a read error. This chain uses TRBV30 with TRBJ2-3; 8 positions agree with TRBD2. The germline gives CDR1 GTSNPN, CDR2 SVGIG (reference sequence). This CDR3 is 15 amino acids long. For the CDR3, the DNA is TGTGTCTGGAATTTCGGGGGGGGGACCACAGATACGCAGTATTTT. This encodes CVWNFGGGTTDTQYF.

This rearrangement joins TRBV9 to TRBJ1-1; D perhaps matches TRBD1 (5 bases). Trimming left V 2 bases short and J 8 bases short, with 10 bases between. Germline V lookup: CDR1 SGDLS, CDR2 YYNGEE. The CDR3 extends over 12 amino acids. CDR3 region: CASSVTSGEAFF. The CDR3 DNA sequence: TGTGCCAGCAGCGTTACCTCAGGGGAAGCTTTCTTT.

In its sample, this clone is medium-sized. The rearrangement joins TRBV5-4 to TRBJ1-6, with D possibly being TRBD1 (6 bases). The CDR3 is made up of 17 amino acids. Deletions cut 4 bases from V and 8 bases from J, with 22 bases between. Germline loops: CDR1 SGHNT, CDR2 YYREEE (reference sequence). CDR3 loop: CASSPGAGAGGYSPLHF. The CDR3 DNA follows: TGTGCCAGCAGCCCAGGGGCGGGGGCAGGAGGTTATTCACCCCTCCACTTT.

This clone has only one observation. The chain couples TRBV7-8 to TRBJ2-1; 12 nucleotides match TRBD2. The CDR3 has 18 residues. Trimming cost V 5 bases and J 7 bases; bases outside gene matches: 15. Germline lookup yields CDR1 SGHVS and CDR2 FQNEAQ. As DNA, the CDR3 is TGTGCCAGCAGCCCAACCGCTGGGCTAGCGGGGGGGGTAAATGAGCAGTTCTTC. Translation: CASSPTAGLAGGVNEQFF.

The J gene is TRBJ2-3, the V gene TRBV6-4; TRBD2 agrees at 9 bases. The CDR3 length is 16 residues. Losses at the gene ends were 6 bases for V and 4 bases for J; bases not matched to a gene: 11. Germline V gene lookup returns CDR1 MRHNA and CDR2 SNTAGT. Here the CDR3 DNA reads TGTGCCAGCAGCCGGACAGCGGGGGGTGTCGCAGATACGCAGTATTTT. It yields the protein CASSRTAGGVADTQYF.

This sequence joins TRBV7-2 and TRBJ2-7, with TRBD1 identical over 7 bases. Germline V gene sequence: CDR1 SGHTA, CDR2 FQGNSA. The CDR3 has 15 amino acids. After removal of 6 bases from V and 0 bases from J, the junction contained 8 bases not matched to a gene. In nucleotides, the CDR3 is TGTGCCAGCAGTTGGGGACAGAGGAGCTCCTACGAGCAGTACTTC. This sequence encodes CASSWGQRSSYEQYF. The complete variable domain, with remaining parts taken from reference TRBV7-2 and TRBJ2-7, reads GAGVSQSPSNKVTEKGKDVELRCDPISGHTALYWYRQSLGQGLEFLIYFQGNSAPDKSGLPSDRFSAERTGGSVSTLTIQRTQQEDSAVYLCASSWGQRSSYEQYFGPGTRLTVT.

The chain uses TRBV27 and TRBJ2-7; 10 positions agree with TRBD1. CDR1 and CDR2 (germline): MNHEY, SMNVEV (reference sequence). The CDR3 has 13 residues. Trimming took 5 bases from V and 4 from J; bases not matched to a gene: 2. The CDR3 spells CASSRDRGYEQYF. The CDR3, as DNA: TGTGCCAGCAGTCGGGACAGGGGTTACGAGCAGTACTTC.

The rearrangement joins TRBV7-2 to TRBJ1-2; 7 nucleotides agree with TRBD1. The CDR3 is 14 residues long. CDR1 and CDR2 from the germline V gene are SGHTA and FQGNSA. V was pared by 3 bases and J by 4 bases, with 5 bases of the junction left unmatched. The CDR3 DNA is TGTGCCAGCAGCTTCCGACAGGGACCCTATGGCTACACCTTC. It codes for CASSFRQGPYGYTF.

This clone was observed a handful of times. Germline is not matched at one junction end, which may reflect a read error. The chain employs TRBV7-7 and TRBJ2-2; 7 positions match TRBD1. The germline V gene has CDR1 SSHAT and CDR2 FNYEAQ (reference sequence). CDR3 length equals 15 residues. In DNA form, the CDR3 reads TGTGCTAGCAGTCTAAAACCAGGGGGAACCGGGGAGCTGTTTTTT. The encoded protein is CASSLKPGGTGELFF.

The chain joins TRBV5-1 to TRBJ2-2; TRBD1 aligns across 7 bases. The CDR3 covers 15 residues. Germline trimming cut 6 bases from V and 3 bases from J; bases unmatched to any gene: 8. Germline V gives CDR1 SGHRS, CDR2 YFSETQ. The CDR3 coding sequence is TGCGCCAGCACCTTTATAGGGGGCGACACCGGGGAGCTGTTTTTT. This sequence encodes CASTFIGGDTGELFF.

The chain joins TRBV7-2 to TRBJ2-7; TRBD1 is a possible D gene (5 bases). The CDR3 has 13 residues. Germline loops: CDR1 SGHTA, CDR2 FQGNSA. V lost 5 bases to trimming and J lost 2 bases, with 10 bases between them. The CDR3 protein is CASSVVGPYEQYF. The CDR3 DNA is TGTGCCAGCAGCGTAGTGGGGCCCTACGAGCAGTACTTC.

The chain joins TRBV4-3 to TRBJ2-1; D remains unclear. V lost 0 bases and J 2 bases, leaving 5 bases between the germline ends. The CDR3 loop spans 14 amino acids. Germline CDR1 is LGHNA and CDR2 is YSLEER. The CDR3 DNA sequence: TGCGCCAGCAGCCAAGATGTAGCCTACAATGAGCAGTTCTTC. It specifies CASSQDVAYNEQFF.